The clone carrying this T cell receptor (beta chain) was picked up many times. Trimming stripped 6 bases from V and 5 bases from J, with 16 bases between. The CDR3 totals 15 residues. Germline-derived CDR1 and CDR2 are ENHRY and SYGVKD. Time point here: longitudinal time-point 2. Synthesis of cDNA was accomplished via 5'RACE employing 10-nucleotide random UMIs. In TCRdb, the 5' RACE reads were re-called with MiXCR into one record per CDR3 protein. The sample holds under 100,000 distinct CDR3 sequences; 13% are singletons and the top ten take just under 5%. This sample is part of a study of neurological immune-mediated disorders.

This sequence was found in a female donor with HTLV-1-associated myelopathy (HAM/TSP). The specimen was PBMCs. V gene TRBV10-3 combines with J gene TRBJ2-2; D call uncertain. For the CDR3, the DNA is TGTGCCATCAGGACCTCAGGAAGAGCTACCGGGGAGCTGTTTTTT. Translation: CAIRTSGRATGELFF.